These T cell receptor beta chains were read from a single sample in a study of blood T cell repertoires in COVID-19. The repertoire was sequenced with immunoSEQ multiplex PCR; TCRdb's copy has only in-frame clones and lacks some. The sample yields roughly 260,000 clones, 91% seen once. The source material was PBMCs or T cells enriched from blood (not recorded which). These receptors all come from a human donor in a cohort exposed to, infected with or recovered from COVID-19 (not recorded which). The donor label of this sample is uncertain. The CDR3 runs from the conserved cysteine through the conserved F or W. A D gene is named only where the DNA matches it firmly. Size is omitted from some rows. Given values are once, few, many or a class for expanded clones.

clone size: NA; V gene: TRBV5-4; J gene: TRBJ1-6; D gene: TRBD1; CDR3 protein: CASSLKTAGGSPLHF; CDR3 DNA: TGTGCCAGCAGCTTGAAGACGGCAGGGGGATCACCCCTCCACTTT
clone size: NA; V gene: TRBV7-2; J gene: TRBJ2-5; D gene: TRBD2; CDR3 protein: CASSSRTSGGPETQYF; CDR3 DNA: TGTGCCAGCAGCTCGAGGACTAGCGGGGGCCCAGAGACCCAGTACTTC
clone size: NA; V gene: TRBV10-1; J gene: TRBJ2-7; D gene: TRBD1; CDR3 protein: CASSESGQGREQYF; CDR3 DNA: TGCGCCAGCAGTGAGTCGGGACAGGGCCGCGAGCAGTACTTC
clone size: NA; V gene: TRBV2; J gene: TRBJ1-2; D gene: TRBD1; CDR3 protein: CASSLGQGSGYTF; CDR3 DNA: TGTGCCAGCAGCCTAGGACAGGGGAGTGGCTACACCTTC
clone size: NA; V gene: TRBV19; J gene: TRBJ2-7; D gene: TRBD2; CDR3 protein: CASSLPASGGSYEQYF; CDR3 DNA: TGTGCCAGTAGCCTACCAGCTAGCGGGGGTAGCTACGAGCAGTACTTC
clone size: NA; V gene: TRBV3-1/TRBV3-2; J gene: TRBJ2-5; D gene: TRBD2; CDR3 protein: CASLRAGGQETQYF; CDR3 DNA: TGTGCCAGCCTCAGAGCGGGGGGTCAAGAGACCCAGTACTTC
clone size: NA; V gene: TRBV5-4; J gene: TRBJ1-2; D gene: TRBD1; CDR3 protein: CASSLPGQSAYGYTF; CDR3 DNA: TGTGCCAGCAGCTTGCCGGGACAGAGCGCCTATGGCTACACCTTC
clone size: NA; V gene: TRBV9; J gene: TRBJ2-2; D gene: TRBD2; CDR3 protein: CASSPRGTSETGELFF; CDR3 DNA: TGTGCCAGCAGCCCGAGGGGGACTAGCGAGACCGGGGAGCTGTTTTTT
clone size: NA; V gene: TRBV9; J gene: TRBJ2-3; D gene: TRBD2; CDR3 protein: CASSETSGEDTQYF; CDR3 DNA: TGTGCCAGCAGCGAGACTAGCGGGGAGGATACGCAGTATTTT
clone size: once; V gene: TRBV11-3; J gene: TRBJ2-2; D gene: NA; CDR3 protein: CASSLTGHGELFF; CDR3 DNA: TGTGCCAGCAGCCTGACAGGACACGGGGAGCTGTTTTTT
clone size: NA; V gene: TRBV6-1; J gene: TRBJ2-3; D gene: TRBD2; CDR3 protein: CASSEGGGSLGTDTQYF; CDR3 DNA: TGTGCCAGCAGTGAAGGGGGAGGGAGTCTTGGCACAGATACGCAGTATTTT
clone size: NA; V gene: TRBV12-5; J gene: TRBJ1-2; D gene: NA; CDR3 protein: CASGYQGIYGYTF; CDR3 DNA: TGTGCTAGTGGCTATCAGGGGATCTATGGCTACACCTTC
clone size: NA; V gene: TRBV11-2; J gene: TRBJ1-1; D gene: TRBD1; CDR3 protein: CASSFDRVGPMWNTEAFF; CDR3 DNA: TGTGCCAGCAGCTTCGACAGGGTAGGCCCCATGTGGAACACTGAAGCTTTCTTT
clone size: NA; V gene: TRBV3-1/TRBV3-2; J gene: TRBJ2-2; D gene: NA; CDR3 protein: CASSWPSTNTGELFF; CDR3 DNA: TGTGCCAGCAGCTGGCCTAGCACTAACACCGGGGAGCTGTTTTTT
clone size: NA; V gene: TRBV15; J gene: TRBJ1-1; D gene: NA; CDR3 protein: CATSRYLQEGTEAFF; CDR3 DNA: TGTGCCACCAGCAGATATCTACAGGAGGGTACTGAAGCTTTCTTT
clone size: NA; V gene: TRBV24-1; J gene: TRBJ2-2; D gene: NA; CDR3 protein: CATSAMTAAGELFF; CDR3 DNA: TGTGCCACCAGTGCGATGACGGCGGCCGGGGAGCTGTTTTTT
clone size: NA; V gene: TRBV7-9; J gene: TRBJ1-1; D gene: NA; CDR3 protein: CASSLGAYTEAFF; CDR3 DNA: TGTGCCAGCAGCTTAGGGGCGTACACTGAAGCTTTCTTT
clone size: NA; V gene: TRBV30; J gene: TRBJ2-7; D gene: NA; CDR3 protein: CAWSRHSSYEQYF; CDR3 DNA: TGTGCCTGGAGTAGGCACAGCTCCTACGAGCAGTACTTC
clone size: NA; V gene: TRBV7-9; J gene: TRBJ2-2; D gene: TRBD2; CDR3 protein: CASSPLRGLAGSDTGELFF; CDR3 DNA: TGTGCCAGCAGCCCCCTGAGAGGACTAGCGGGGTCGGACACCGGGGAGCTGTTTTTT
clone size: NA; V gene: TRBV4-1; J gene: TRBJ1-1; D gene: TRBD1; CDR3 protein: CASSQGTGGAFAEAFF; CDR3 DNA: TGCGCCAGCAGCCAAGGGACAGGGGGCGCATTCGCTGAAGCTTTCTTT
clone size: NA; V gene: TRBV18; J gene: TRBJ2-1; D gene: NA; CDR3 protein: CASSPPPGTLSSYNEQFF; CDR3 DNA: TGTGCCAGCTCACCACCGCCCGGGACACTTAGCTCCTACAATGAGCAGTTCTTC
clone size: NA; V gene: TRBV29-1; J gene: TRBJ1-1; D gene: TRBD1; CDR3 protein: CSGGQGFLNTEAFF; CDR3 DNA: TGCAGCGGGGGACAGGGATTCCTGAACACTGAAGCTTTCTTT
clone size: NA; V gene: TRBV3-1/TRBV3-2; J gene: TRBJ2-2; D gene: TRBD1; CDR3 protein: CASSRAGTGGSLYGELFF; CDR3 DNA: TGTGCCAGCAGCCGAGCCGGGACAGGGGGCTCGTTATACGGGGAGCTGTTTTTT
clone size: few; V gene: TRBV27; J gene: TRBJ1-1; D gene: TRBD1; CDR3 protein: CASSQGQELMNTEAFF; CDR3 DNA: TGTGCCAGCAGTCAGGGACAGGAGCTCATGAACACTGAAGCTTTCTTT